This TCR beta chain was profiled in a study of cytomegalovirus exposure and HLA in healthy donors (dated by TCRdb to 2016 to 2017). About the full investigation: An earlier analysis of around 600 of the donors reported more than 250 Gb of sequence data and around 110 million unique TCR beta sequences from roughly 200 million T cells. Along with the roughly 670-subject first cohort, a separate validation cohort of over 90 different subjects was used. The study was designed to test whether signatures of past pathogen exposure could be identified by cataloging public T cell receptors. Of the roughly 390 genotyped donors, roughly 80% were placed in the genetic ancestry cluster associated with self-reported Caucasian donors. Typing coverage varied by locus: roughly 629-630 donors for A, B, C, DRB1 and DQB1; approximately 500 for DQA1; about 570 for DPA1; under 490 for DPB1. Because of strong linkage in the cohort, 4 to 6 DR-DQ haplotypes were treated as single units for association and clustering. A later analysis re-analyzed previously published TCR beta repertoires from 550 to 700 donors and added high-resolution HLA genotyping to study TCR occurrence patterns. Using immunosequencing, the study profiled T cell repertoires from about 610 subjects and related those repertoires to cytomegalovirus serostatus. Rather than drawing on any new phenotypic data, the later analysis identified candidate immune exposures from TCR beta sequences and the way those sequences occurred across donors. An earlier analysis of more than 450 of the donors used high-throughput TCR beta sequencing to judge whether each TCR beta V gene segment behaved as functional or pseudogenic. Donor age, sex, ethnicity and CMV serostatus were compiled alongside the repertoire data. In a later genetic analysis, genome-wide SNP genotypes for about 55% of the roughly 700 donors were used, and that subset was treated as a discovery cohort. All discovery cohort repertoires had been generated using a single sequencing platform. About 310 gigabases of sequencing data and approximately 93 million unique TCR sequences were included in an early release covering 550 to 800 HLA-typed donors. HLA typing covered class I and class II loci at four-digit resolution. The study combined high-throughput TCR immunosequencing, statistical association of individual TCRs with disease status, and machine learning to predict cytomegalovirus infection status. Among some 410 genotyped donors of the cohort, an average of about 240,000 unique TCR beta nucleotide sequences were sequenced per donor, around 20% of them non-productive.

Receptors were amplified or captured by the immunoSEQ multiplex PCR assay. A mixture of 60 forward primers for TCR Vbeta segments and 13 reverse primers for TCR Jbeta segments was used in the multiplex PCR. The CDR3 region of rearranged TCR beta genes was amplified from genomic DNA by a multiplex PCR assay. On the Illumina HiSeq System, the amplified TCR beta libraries were sequenced as 87-base-pair reads. The authors' pipeline ran thus. Across the 700 or so repertoires, a later analysis counted 78 million or so unique TCR beta chains, some 11 million of which were shared by at least two donors. To remove PCR and sequencing errors, raw reads were error-corrected and collapsed into unique sequences using a nearest-neighbor algorithm that merged closely related sequences. V, D and J gene segments were assigned by aligning CDR3 sequences to IMGT reference sequences. For a sequence to be retained, at least a six-nucleotide match to both a V gene segment and a J gene segment was required. Rearrangements were called productive when the CDR3 lacked stop codons and stayed in frame with V and J; all others were non-productive. CDR3 was defined by IMGT convention, running from the second conserved V-encoded cysteine to the conserved J-encoded phenylalanine. Sequences without an unambiguous match to a single V gene segment were excluded from the earlier analysis of over 500 of the donors. An earlier analysis of 587 of the donors classified V segments as functional when productive rearrangements were above 56.7% and as segregating when the standard deviation between donors was above 5%. A statistical classification framework was built to diagnose cytomegalovirus status from the catalog of TCR beta chain sequences. In a later analysis, TCR nucleotide sequences were compared against IMGT/GENE-DB human TR gene sequences so that V and J genes could be assigned. Using the TCRdist pipeline, a later analysis assigned CDR3 sequences along with most-parsimonious VDJ recombination scenarios. In a later analysis, each TCR beta chain was defined by its CDR3 amino acid sequence together with its V-gene family, and reads lacking a unique V-gene family were excluded. A later analysis removed several hundred highly shared, low-generation-probability nucleotide sequences to deal with suspected cross-contamination and a sequencing artifact. A later analysis calculated a clonal expansion index for each public chain from normalized within-repertoire ranks of inferred template counts. In a later analysis, generation probabilities were computed with a VDJ recombination model fitted to out-of-frame rearrangements, and the resulting probabilities were checked against IGoR. In a later analysis, TCR-TCR, TCR-HLA and TCR-CMV co-occurrence was scored with hypergeometric tests, and a repertoire-size bias correction was applied to TCR pairs. In a later analysis, false discovery rates were estimated by permuting HLA or CMV assignments 20 times. In a later analysis, co-occurring TCRs were grouped with DBSCAN, and TCRdist sequence similarity was added when clustering was performed within HLA-allele-positive subsets. For co-occurrence clustering, repertoires with fewer than 30,000 or more than 120,000 public chains were excluded, along with 4 to 6 repertoires with anomalous nucleotide sharing. The table was pulled from immuneACCESS by TCRdb, which kept in-frame rearrangements only. Such tables lose some clones; where checked, under half of the loss comes from unresolved V genes, and the rest has no known cause. V, J and clone size were drawn from that table, and D and trimming were deduced from the DNA. The sample's records list about 200,000 clones. The top ten constitute roughly 0.74% of the sample.

The paper as a whole reports these results and caveats: Most TCR sequences were seen in very few donors, while some public TCRs were found in many individuals. When HLA alleles, especially DR and DQ, strongly co-occurred, attributing TCR associations to individual alleles was difficult. In this cohort, only TCR beta chains were sequenced, and detectable features were limited by the absence of alpha or paired-chain data. Because some donors lacked HLA typing at each locus, the association tests relied only on the typed subset. Some IMGT-functional V segments, including TRBV6-2 and TRBV6-3, could not be told apart with the 87-base-pair reads, so those segments were excluded. In a later analysis, most CMV-associated TCR beta chains were found to appear HLA-restricted, with HLA associations seemingly driven largely by CMV exposure. A total of roughly 160 TCR beta chains were listed by the study as associated with cytomegalovirus. In a later analysis, the rate of TCR association differed among HLA loci, with DRB1 alleles having the most associated TCRs and HLA-C alleles having the fewest. Correlated functional status among segregating V segments might be attributable to linkage disequilibrium, but an unknown experimental factor could not be ruled out. In a later genetic analysis, fewer N-insertions in productive TCRs were reported among donors in an Asian-associated ancestry cluster than the roughly 700-donor mean. According to a later analysis, parvovirus B19, influenza, CMV and Epstein-Barr virus appeared linked to several top co-occurrence clusters. According to the authors, the approach could potentially be generalized to other disease states and immunological phenotypes. In an earlier analysis of fewer than 700 of the donors, most TCR beta V segments appeared in productive rearrangements about 87% or about 30% of the time, broadly matching IMGT annotations. The sequencing pipeline was judged likely to have produced a cluster of highly shared sequence variants as a technical artifact. Roughly uniform sequencing depth across donors was assumed in presence/absence analyses, although this assumption may not hold. Because counts were too low, about 17 rarely observed V segments, including chromosome 9 orphons, were excluded from the earlier analysis of 587 of the donors. At a false discovery rate of 0.05, a later analysis linked 15,000 to 20,000 TCR beta sequences to specific HLA alleles. V-gene and J-gene trimming of TCR beta chains was associated with a missense DCLRE1C variant in a later genetic analysis, and the association was replicated in an independent cohort. CMV serostatus was the only immune exposure information available for the cohort. Cytomegalovirus status was reported to be diagnosed by the classifier with high specificity and sensitivity in both the original and validation cohorts. A further reported finding was that TCR beta sequences accurately predicted the HLA-A and HLA-B alleles for most subjects in the first cohort. In vitro tests confirmed that three of the cytomegalovirus-associated TCR beta chains recognize cytomegalovirus antigens. In a later analysis, HLA-associated TCR beta chains showed more clonal expansion and lower generation probabilities than non-associated chains that were equally common.

The CDR3 goes from the cysteine to the phenylalanine over 16 residues. The retained sequence is limited to the CDR3, 48 bases, with the frame set at the first base. CDR1 GTSNPN and CDR2 SVGIG were looked up in the germline V gene (reference sequence). V and J are truncated by 4 bases and 0 bases respectively, leaving an intervening sequence of 13 bases. Concerning this clone: Its target antigen remains unknown.

The cohort comprised several hundred healthy bone marrow donors. At the time of sampling, all cohort members were nominally healthy, though unrecorded immune exposures were likely present. The donor tested CMV seronegative, placing the donor among the 350 to 400 seronegative members of the cohort. A peripheral blood sample was provided by each donor, and peripheral blood mononuclear cells were used for TCR beta sequencing. The Qiagen DNeasy Blood Extraction Kit was used to extract genomic DNA from the blood cell samples. The chain joins TRBV30 to TRBJ1-6; no confident D gene assignment can be made. The sample comprised PBMCs. The clonotype was recovered from a boy aged 10-17 years in good health and CMV-seronegative. The CDR3 reads CAWNGEGSSYNSPLHF. The sequenced DNA is TGTGCCTGGAATGGGGAGGGAAGCTCCTATAATTCACCCCTCCACTTT.